The rows below give T cell receptor beta chains drawn from one sample of a study of Graves' ophthalmopathy and Graves' hyperthyroidism. One entry per CDR3 protein, called by TCRdb with MiXCR from the multiplex PCR reads. Altogether 350,000 to 400,000 distinct CDR3 sequences are present, approximately 20% being singletons, with the ten largest covering around 1.4%. The sequenced material came from peripheral blood. These receptors were collected from a woman aged 18-29 years with Graves' ophthalmopathy. The CDR3 runs from the conserved cysteine through the conserved F or W. Each record gives: clone size, J gene, V gene, D gene, CDR3 protein, CDR3 DNA. The D gene is left open where the match is weak. Only part of the rows carry a size: once, few, many, or a class if the clone is expanded.

>many|TRBJ2-4|TRBV6-2/TRBV6-3|-
CASSPLAPGVKNIQYF
TGTGCCAGCAGCCCGCTAGCTCCCGGGGTCAAAAACATTCAGTACTTC
>-|TRBJ1-1|TRBV6-2/TRBV6-3|-
CAGQRTENTEAFF
TGTGCCGGCCAGAGGACCGAGAACACTGAAGCTTTCTTT
>-|TRBJ2-6|TRBV6-1|TRBD1
CASRPGQAVSGANVLTF
TGTGCCAGCAGACCGGGACAGGCAGTCTCTGGGGCCAACGTCCTGACTTTC
>many|TRBJ1-1|TRBV12-3/TRBV12-4|-
CASSLVFGIAMNTEAFF
TGTGCCAGCAGTTTAGTATTCGGTATAGCCATGAACACTGAAGCTTTCTTT
>-|TRBJ1-5|TRBV28|TRBD1
CASSFADRGHQPQHF
TGTGCCAGCAGTTTCGCTGACAGGGGCCACCAGCCCCAGCATTTT
>many|TRBJ1-1|TRBV7-6|-
CASSPLSEAGRGSEAFF
TGTGCCAGCAGCCCCCTCAGTGAGGCAGGACGGGGATCTGAAGCTTTCTTT
>many|TRBJ2-6|TRBV20-1|-
CSARKGAGANVLTF
TGCAGTGCTAGGAAGGGGGCTGGGGCCAACGTCCTGACTTTC
>many|TRBJ1-5|TRBV29-1|-
CSVEVQGNQPQHF
TGCAGCGTTGAGGTGCAGGGTAATCAGCCCCAGCATTTT
>many|TRBJ2-5|TRBV12-3/TRBV12-4|-
CASSPGSETQYF
TGTGCCAGCAGTCCTGGGTCGGAGACCCAGTACTTC
>many|TRBJ1-1|TRBV19|-
CASSNSGTAERNTEAFF
TGTGCCAGTAGTAACTCCGGGACCGCTGAGAGGAACACTGAAGCTTTCTTT
>many|TRBJ2-7|TRBV5-5|-
CASSPLGKGGYEQYF
TGTGCCAGCAGCCCCCTTGGAAAAGGGGGCTACGAGCAGTACTTC
>many|TRBJ2-5|TRBV28|TRBD2
CASSILAGGPETQYF
TGTGCCAGCAGTATACTAGCGGGAGGGCCTGAGACCCAGTACTTC
>-|TRBJ2-7|TRBV28|TRBD1
CASSQGQGGYEQYF
TGTGCCAGCAGTCAAGGACAGGGGGGCTACGAGCAGTACTTC
>many|TRBJ2-2|TRBV5-1|-
CASSLKARDTGELFF
TGCGCCAGCAGCTTGAAAGCGAGAGACACCGGGGAGCTGTTTTTT
>once|TRBJ2-7|TRBV12-3/TRBV12-4|-
CASTQGQGGYEQYF
TGTGCCAGCACCCAAGGTCAGGGGGGCTACGAGCAGTACTTC
>many|TRBJ2-5|TRBV20-1|TRBD1
CSARPGQGYSETQYF
TGCAGTGCTAGACCGGGACAGGGTTATTCGGAGACCCAGTACTTC
>many|TRBJ2-3|TRBV9|-
CASSVRGRSTDTQYF
TGTGCCAGCAGCGTACGGGGGCGCAGCACAGATACGCAGTATTTT
>many|TRBJ1-1|TRBV6-5|TRBD1
CASSGLDRAGVEAFF
TGTGCCAGCAGCGGGTTAGACAGGGCCGGAGTTGAAGCTTTCTTT
>many|TRBJ2-7|TRBV6-2/TRBV6-3|TRBD2
CASSYSTTRTSREQYF
TGTGCCAGCAGTTACTCAACTACCAGGACTAGCCGCGAGCAGTACTTC
>many|TRBJ2-5|TRBV29-1|TRBD1
CSGYRGFPQETQYF
TGCAGCGGTTACAGGGGCTTCCCCCAAGAGACCCAGTACTTC
>many|TRBJ2-7|TRBV28|-
CASSFYPDRPYEQYF
TGTGCCAGCAGTTTCTATCCAGACAGACCCTACGAGCAGTACTTC
>-|TRBJ2-7|TRBV6-5|-
CASSYGGTLYEQYF
TGTGCCAGCAGTTACGGGGGCACCCTGTACGAGCAGTACTTC
>many|TRBJ2-7|TRBV6-1|TRBD1
CASSATLGQPYEQYF
TGTGCCAGCAGTGCGACGTTGGGACAGCCTTACGAGCAGTACTTC
>many|TRBJ2-5|TRBV27|TRBD2
CASSLSSLAGGPLSQETQYF
TGTGCCAGCAGTTTATCGAGTCTAGCGGGGGGGCCCCTGAGCCAAGAGACCCAGTACTTC
>many|TRBJ1-1|TRBV28|-
CASGRMNTEAFF
TGTGCCAGCGGCCGCATGAACACTGAAGCTTTCTTT
>many|TRBJ1-1|TRBV19|-
CASSPGRRFTEAFF
TGTGCCAGTAGTCCGGGGCGCAGGTTCACTGAAGCTTTCTTT
>many|TRBJ2-5|TRBV7-2|-
CASSLGAVAQETQYF
TGTGCCAGCAGCTTAGGGGCAGTAGCCCAAGAGACCCAGTACTTC
>many|TRBJ1-1|TRBV6-5|TRBD1
CASSGGGTEAFF
TGTGCCAGTTCAGGGGGCGGCACTGAAGCTTTCTTT
>-|TRBJ1-5|TRBV28|TRBD1
CASRKTGVIGNQPQHF
TGTGCCAGCAGGAAGACAGGGGTAATAGGTAATCAGCCCCAGCATTTT
>many|TRBJ1-1|TRBV28|-
CASSFLGGDTEAFF
TGTGCCAGCAGTTTTCTAGGGGGGGACACTGAAGCTTTCTTT
>many|TRBJ1-5|TRBV28|-
CASRVWGAHNQPQHF
TGTGCCAGCAGGGTCTGGGGGGCCCACAATCAGCCCCAGCATTTT
>many|TRBJ2-7|TRBV12-3/TRBV12-4|-
CASSPPGLSREQYF
TGTGCCAGCAGCCCACCGGGACTCTCCCGGGAGCAGTACTTC
>many|TRBJ1-1|TRBV12-3/TRBV12-4|-
CASTESGTEAFF
TGTGCCAGCACCGAGAGTGGCACTGAAGCTTTCTTT
>-|TRBJ1-3|TRBV6-1|-
CASSGALSGNTIYF
TGTGCCAGCAGTGGCGCACTCTCTGGAAACACCATATATTTT
>many|TRBJ2-5|TRBV6-1|-
CASSDPNPIKETQYF
TGTGCCAGCAGCGACCCAAACCCTATCAAGGAGACCCAGTACTTC
>-|TRBJ1-5|TRBV2|-
CASSENRSGSNQPQHF
TGTGCCAGCAGTGAAAATCGTTCGGGTAGCAATCAGCCCCAGCATTTT
>-|TRBJ1-6|TRBV6-5|-
CASSYSILVSSYNSPLHF
TGTGCCAGCAGTTACTCGATCCTCGTGAGCTCCTATAATTCACCCCTCCACTTT
>many|TRBJ2-7|TRBV29-1|-
CSVEGLASSSYEQYF
TGCAGCGTTGAAGGGCTAGCGAGTAGCTCCTATGAGCAGTACTTC